This entry lists 27 T cell receptor beta chains sequenced from one sample in a study of stem cell transplantation in POMP-related autoinflammatory disease. Some clones are missing from TCRdb's copy, which holds only in-frame ones; the method was immunoSEQ multiplex PCR. The table lists about 32,000 clones, almost 90% of them singletons. The specimen comprised CD4+ T cells from PBMCs, sampled before stem cell transplantation. The receptor source for this set is a human donor with POMP-related autoinflammation and immune dysregulation (PRAID).

The count of this clone is one. The V and J genes are TRBV5-1 and TRBJ2-5; weak D call: TRBD2 (6 bases). The V end was cut by 0 bases, the J end by 3 bases, with 6 bases between. The CDR3 has 13 amino acids. CDR1 is SGHRS and CDR2 is YFSETQ in the germline V gene. The CDR3 reads CASSLGLEETQYF. CDR3 coding DNA: TGCGCCAGCAGCTTGGGACTAGAAGAGACCCAGTACTTC.

The chain has TRBV15 and TRBJ1-6; weak D call: TRBD1 (5 bases). Germline lookup yields CDR1 LNHNV and CDR2 YYDKDF (reference sequence). V gave up 3 bases and J gave up 1 base, with 16 bases separating them. The CDR3 sequence is 18 residues long. The CDR3 DNA reads as TGTGCCACCAGCAGCCTTAGGGGAAGAAGATCCTATAATTCACCCCTCCACTTT. Residues: CATSSLRGRRSYNSPLHF.

The J gene is TRBJ2-7, the V gene TRBV10-3, with 12 bases that match TRBD1. The V gene's germline CDR1 is ENHRY and CDR2 SYGVKD. The V segment lost 6 bases and the J segment 0 bases; nucleotides outside the gene matches: 6. This CDR3 has 16 amino acids. CDR3 residues: CAISPGQGAGSYEQYF. The CDR3 bases are TGTGCCATCAGCCCGGGACAGGGGGCAGGCTCCTACGAGCAGTACTTC.

The V gene is TRBV6-1, the J gene TRBJ2-5, with D unresolved. V was trimmed by 6 bases and J by 2 bases, leaving 7 bases between them. Germline V gene sequence: CDR1 MNHNS, CDR2 SASEGT. This CDR3 is 12 amino acids long. CDR3 bases: TGTGCCAGCAGATGGGATCAAGAGACCCAGTACTTC. This translates into CASRWDQETQYF.

This clone has a handful of counts. The rearrangement links TRBV2 to TRBJ1-5; D is ambiguous. Germline V gives CDR1 SNHLY, CDR2 FYNNEI. The V end lost 1 base, the J end lost 6 bases, and 13 bases lay between the germline ends. The CDR3 contains 15 residues. As DNA, the CDR3 is TGTGCCAGCAGTGAAGTTAGGCAGATTACTCAGCCCCAGCATTTT. Amino acids: CASSEVRQITQPQHF.

This clone was seen only once. The rearrangement links TRBV5-4 to TRBJ2-7; tentative D call: TRBD1 (5 bases). Trimming took off 0 bases at V and 2 bases at J, with 6 bases between the two ends. Germline V gene lookup returns CDR1 SGHNT and CDR2 YYREEE (reference sequence). This CDR3 spans 13 amino acids. The DNA of the CDR3 is TGTGCCAGCAGCTTGGTGGACACCTACGAGCAGTACTTC. Translating it yields CASSLVDTYEQYF.

The chain combines TRBV19 with TRBJ1-6; 10 bases are shared with TRBD1. V lost 5 bases, J lost 5 bases, and 9 bases stayed unmatched. Germline CDR1 is LNHDA and CDR2 is SQIVND (reference sequence). The CDR3 spans 17 residues. The CDR3 nucleotides read TGTGCCAGTAGTCCTCGCCAGGGACAGGGGAATAATTCACCCCTCCACTTT. This gives the protein CASSPRQGQGNNSPLHF.

The CDR3, as DNA: TGTGCCAGCAGCCACATAGCGGGGAGCACAGATACGCAGTATTTT. It specifies CASSHIAGSTDTQYF. The chain recombines TRBV27 with TRBJ2-3; 8 positions agree with TRBD2. Germline values: CDR1 MNHEY, CDR2 SMNVEV (reference sequence). Unmatched junction bases numbered 5, after V lost 6 bases and J lost 0 bases. The CDR3 runs to 15 residues.

The chain carries TRBV20-1 and TRBJ2-1; D unresolved. Trimming left V 5 bases short and J 5 bases short, with 4 bases between. The CDR3 runs 10 residues. Germline V gene sequence: CDR1 DFQATT, CDR2 SNEGSKA (reference sequence). CDR3 sequence: CSAPNNEQFF. The DNA for the CDR3 is TGCAGTGCTCCGAACAATGAGCAGTTCTTC.

This chain joins TRBV28 and TRBJ2-5, with D perhaps given as TRBD1 or TRBD2 (5 bases each). The germline V and J ends were trimmed by 3 bases and 3 bases, with 14 bases remaining between them. CDR1 and CDR2 (germline): MDHEN, SYDVKM. This CDR3 contains 15 residues. CDR3: CASSFLRGGEETQYF. The CDR3 bases are TGTGCCAGCAGTTTCCTTCGGGGCGGCGAAGAGACCCAGTACTTC.

This chain connects TRBV5-6 to TRBJ2-7; possibly TRBD2 for D (6 bases). Between the trimmed V and J ends, which lost 6 bases and 2 bases, there was a span of 21 bases. The CDR3 has 16 residues. Per the germline V gene, CDR1 is SGHDT and CDR2 is YYEEEE. CDR3 DNA: TGTGCCAGCATGGAGGGACGGCCTAGAGACCCCTACGAGCAGTACTTC. This codes for CASMEGRPRDPYEQYF.

The rearrangement links TRBV25-1 to TRBJ1-3; D is unresolved. This CDR3 spans 15 amino acids. Germline V gene sequence: CDR1 MGHDK, CDR2 SYGVNS. The V end was cut by 1 base, the J end by 2 bases, with 9 bases between. CDR3 nucleotide sequence: TGTGCCAGCAGTGAATGGGTCCCCACTGGAAACACCATATATTTT. Protein sequence: CASSEWVPTGNTIYF.

This clone was detected once. The rearrangement joins TRBV9 to TRBJ2-7; 7 bases fit TRBD2. After removal of 4 bases from V and 7 bases from J, the junction contained 8 bases not matched to a gene. Looked up from germline, CDR1 is SGDLS and CDR2 is YYNGEE. CDR3 size: 13 residues. This CDR3 reads CASSFGGSEEQYF. The CDR3 DNA reads TGTGCCAGCAGCTTCGGCGGGAGCGAAGAGCAGTACTTC.

The CDR3 region has the DNA TGCGCCAGCAGCACTAGACAGGGGCTAAACACCGGGGAGCTGTTTTTT. Its protein product is CASSTRQGLNTGELFF. The chain employs TRBV5-1 and TRBJ2-2; 8 bases are a match to TRBD1. The V segment lost 4 bases and the J segment 2 bases; nucleotides outside the gene matches: 7. Germline V lookup: CDR1 SGHRS, CDR2 YFSETQ. This CDR3 is built from 16 residues.

The rearrangement links TRBV5-1 to TRBJ1-1; no definite D call. This CDR3 is built from 15 residues. With 0 bases removed from V and 1 base from J, the gap between germline ends came to 10 bases. CDR1 and CDR2 (germline): SGHRS, YFSETQ. This chain's CDR3 is CASSLGGSQNTEAFF. DNA of the CDR3: TGCGCCAGCAGCTTGGGAGGCAGCCAGAACACTGAAGCTTTCTTT.

The CDR3 region has the DNA TGTGCCAGCAGCTTAGAGAGGAGGCAGTACGAGCAGTACTTC. Translated, it gives CASSLERRQYEQYF. The rearrangement links TRBV13 to TRBJ2-7; TRBD2 is a possible D gene (5 bases). The CDR3 loop spans 14 amino acids. The ends were cut back, 1 base at V and 4 bases at J, with 11 bases in the middle. From germline, CDR1 is PRHDT and CDR2 FYEKMQ (reference sequence). Combining the CDR3 with reference TRBV13 and TRBJ2-7 gives the whole variable domain AAGVIQSPRHLIKEKRETATLKCYPIPRHDTVYWYQQGPGQDPQFLISFYEKMQSDKGSIPDRFSAQQFSDYHSELNMSSLELGDSALYFCASSLERRQYEQYFGPGTRLTVT.

The genes are TRBV11-1 and TRBJ2-7, with 7 bases aligning to TRBD1. CDR3 length: 14 amino acids. Germline assignment: CDR1 SGHAT and CDR2 FQDESV (reference sequence). After removal of 3 bases from V and 1 base from J, the junction contained 3 bases not matched to a gene. The CDR3 DNA is TGTGCCAGCAGCTTTTTGGACAGGTCCTACGAGCAGTACTTC. This sequence encodes CASSFLDRSYEQYF.

The table lists this clone with a few counts. The chain recombines TRBV7-3 with TRBJ1-1, with D tentatively TRBD1 (5 bases). The V end lost 5 bases, the J end lost 7 bases, and 14 bases lay between the germline ends. The CDR3 spans 13 residues. Germline CDR1 and CDR2: SGHTA and FQGTGA. The CDR3 DNA is TGTGCCAGCAGCAAAGACAGTTTGGGTGAAGCTTTCTTT. Amino acid sequence: CASSKDSLGEAFF.

The chain employs TRBV7-3 and TRBJ1-2; a possible D gene is TRBD1 (6 bases). From germline, CDR1 is SGHTA and CDR2 FQGTGA. The CDR3 contains 15 residues. The germline V and J ends were trimmed by 5 bases and 5 bases, with 18 bases remaining between them. CDR3 sequence: CASSPTTGPAYGYTF. The CDR3 DNA sequence: TGTGCCAGCAGCCCTACGACAGGACCCGCTTATGGCTACACCTTC.

This chain uses TRBV5-1 with TRBJ2-5; 10 bases are a match to TRBD2. Trimming cost V 0 bases and J 5 bases; bases outside gene matches: 1. CDR1 and CDR2 from the germline V gene are SGHRS and YFSETQ. The CDR3 loop spans 14 amino acids. The CDR3 nucleotides are TGCGCCAGCAGCTTGGTACTAGCGGGGGAGACCCAGTACTTC. Its protein product is CASSLVLAGETQYF.

This chain uses TRBV30 with TRBJ2-1, with 7 bases that match TRBD1. The junction had 12 bases not matched to a gene; V was cut back by 8 bases and J by 5 bases. The germline V gene has CDR1 GTSNPN and CDR2 SVGIG (reference sequence). This CDR3 contains 14 residues. The DNA for the CDR3 is TGTGCCGGAAACAGGGGAATAATTAACAATGAGCAGTTCTTC. Its translation: CAGNRGIINNEQFF.

V gene TRBV6-1 combines with J gene TRBJ1-1; 7 nucleotides line up with TRBD1. This CDR3 is 14 amino acids long. The ends lost 5 bases at V and 3 bases at J; junction bases unmatched: 6. In germline, CDR1 is MNHNS, CDR2 SASEGT. CDR3 sequence: CASSRDRVDTEAFF. CDR3 sequence (DNA): TGTGCCAGCAGTAGAGACAGGGTCGACACTGAAGCTTTCTTT.

V and J are TRBV23-1 and TRBJ1-5, with TRBD1 matching 8 bases. TRBV23-1 is labeled an ORF, and its function is uncertain. The CDR3 has 16 amino acids. Losses at the gene ends were 6 bases for V and 4 bases for J; bases not matched to a gene: 11. The DNA for the CDR3 is TGCGCCAGCAGCCGACACAGGGGGTCGCGGAATCAGCCCCAGCATTTT. Translated: CASSRHRGSRNQPQHF.

The CDR3 here is CASSGGPPGTGELFF. The CDR3 coding sequence is TGTGCCAGCAGTGGGGGACCACCTGGGACCGGGGAGCTGTTTTTT. This chain uses TRBV2 with TRBJ2-2; the D call may be TRBD1 or TRBD2 (5 bases each). The V gene lost 4 bases and the J gene lost 5 bases, with 14 bases spanning the gap. The CDR3 contains 15 residues. Germline V CDR1 and CDR2: SNHLY, FYNNEI. Full variable domain (rest looked up from reference TRBV2 and TRBJ2-2): EPEVTQTPSHQVTQMGQEVILRCVPISNHLYFYWYRQILGQKVEFLVSFYNNEISEKSEIFDDQFSVERPDGSNFTLKIRSTKLEDSAMYFCASSGGPPGTGELFFGEGSRLTVL.

The chain joins TRBV5-1 to TRBJ2-3; weak D call: TRBD2 (5 bases). V gave up 3 bases and J gave up 0 bases, with 11 bases separating them. Germline CDR1 is SGHRS and CDR2 is YFSETQ. The CDR3 is made up of 15 amino acids. Here the CDR3 DNA reads TGCGCCAGCAGCTATCACACGGGGAGCACAGATACGCAGTATTTT. Protein: CASSYHTGSTDTQYF.

The chain has TRBV6-1 and TRBJ1-3; D not resolved. The CDR3 totals 18 residues. Germline loops: CDR1 MNHNS, CDR2 SASEGT. V shed 0 bases and J shed 0 bases, with 15 bases lying between them. CDR3 coding DNA: TGTGCCAGCAGTGAAGCGCTTCCGGGCAGCTCCTCTGGAAACACCATATATTTT. This gives the protein CASSEALPGSSSGNTIYF.

The chain combines TRBV6-5 with TRBJ1-4; 9 bases agree with TRBD1. Looked up from germline, CDR1 is MNHEY and CDR2 is SVGAGI. The CDR3 totals 14 residues. V lost 4 bases to trimming and J lost 8 bases; unmatched junction nucleotides: 5. The CDR3 loop is CASSLQGAGEKLFF. In DNA form, the CDR3 reads TGTGCCAGCAGTTTACAGGGGGCGGGGGAAAAACTGTTTTTT.